This T cell receptor (beta chain) is from a study of blood T cell repertoires in COVID-19. Turning to the study itself: In each case, the material was cDNA or gDNA derived from T cells, B-cell-depleted T cells, or PBMCs.

The CDR3 is made up of 12 amino acids. V was clipped by 4 bases and J by 3 bases, with 8 bases between them. Germline V gene data show CDR1 as SQVTM and CDR2 as ANQGSEA. Clones were read by immunoSEQ multiplex PCR, and TCRdb kept only the in-frame ones, dropping some. The sample lists 280,000 or so clones, approximately 89% occurring once. The sequenced material came from PBMCs or T cells enriched from blood (not recorded which). The receptor's source is a woman in her forties or fifties who had been exposed to COVID-19. V gene TRBV29-1 combines with J gene TRBJ2-3; no clear D gene. DNA of the CDR3: TGCAGCGTTGGACGGGTGACAGATACGCAGTATTTT. It is translated as CSVGRVTDTQYF.